This note documents a single TCR beta chain sequence. The data stem from a study of blood T cell repertoires in COVID-19. As for the study in general: Samples representing acute and convalescent COVID-19 were sourced from the United States, Italy and Spain.

Sequencing used immunoSEQ multiplex PCR; TCRdb keeps in-frame clones, though not all of them. The table has 95,000 or so clones, approximately 81% seen once. The CDR3 totals 13 residues. Germline CDR1 MDHEN, CDR2 SYDVKM. The ends lost 6 bases at V and 5 bases at J; junction bases unmatched: 5. The sequenced sample was peripheral blood. The chain carries TRBV28 and TRBJ1-1; TRBD1 matches 8 bases. The origin of this receptor is a man aged 80 or over with active or convalescent COVID-19. CDR3 sequence: CASSPGGRTEAFF. Written as DNA, the CDR3 is TGTGCCAGCAGCCCAGGGGGCCGGACTGAAGCTTTCTTT. Complete variable domain (other parts from reference TRBV28 and TRBJ1-1): DVKVTQSSRYLVKRTGEKVFLECVQDMDHENMFWYRQDPGLGLRLIYFSYDVKMKEKGDIPEGYSVSREKKERFSLILESASTNQTSMYLCASSPGGRTEAFFGQGTRLTVV.